The clone carrying this TCR beta chain was found a few times. This sample stems from a study of T cells in Graves' hyperthyroidism and ophthalmopathy. The CDR3 loop spans 14 amino acids. Trimming removed 0 bases at V and 0 bases at J, with 5 bases between. Per the germline V gene, CDR1 is SGHRS and CDR2 is YFSETQ. Researchers amplified the TCR beta CDR3 regions from RNA transcripts. HTBI primers were used for first-round RT-PCR of the TCR CDR3. TCRdb itself ran the multiplex PCR reads through MiXCR, one entry per CDR3 protein. The repertoire has under 300,000 distinct CDR3 sequences, approximately 21% of them found once; the top ten carry roughly 60%.

This sequence joins TRBV5-1 and TRBJ2-3; no firm D call. The receptor was derived from a man aged 25-45 years with Graves' ophthalmopathy. The sequenced sample consisted of blood. In nucleotides, the CDR3 is TGCGCCAGCAGCTTGGCCTTAAGCACAGATACGCAGTATTTT. Protein sequence: CASSLALSTDTQYF.